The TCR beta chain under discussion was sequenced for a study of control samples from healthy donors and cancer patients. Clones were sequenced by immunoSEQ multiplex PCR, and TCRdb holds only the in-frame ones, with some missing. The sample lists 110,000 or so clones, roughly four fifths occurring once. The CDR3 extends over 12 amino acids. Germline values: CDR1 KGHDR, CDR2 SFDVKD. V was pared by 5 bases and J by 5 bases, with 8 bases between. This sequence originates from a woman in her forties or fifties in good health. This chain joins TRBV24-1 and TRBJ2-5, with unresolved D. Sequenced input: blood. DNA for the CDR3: TGTGCCACCAGTGTCATAGGGGAGACCCAGTACTTC. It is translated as CATSVIGETQYF.